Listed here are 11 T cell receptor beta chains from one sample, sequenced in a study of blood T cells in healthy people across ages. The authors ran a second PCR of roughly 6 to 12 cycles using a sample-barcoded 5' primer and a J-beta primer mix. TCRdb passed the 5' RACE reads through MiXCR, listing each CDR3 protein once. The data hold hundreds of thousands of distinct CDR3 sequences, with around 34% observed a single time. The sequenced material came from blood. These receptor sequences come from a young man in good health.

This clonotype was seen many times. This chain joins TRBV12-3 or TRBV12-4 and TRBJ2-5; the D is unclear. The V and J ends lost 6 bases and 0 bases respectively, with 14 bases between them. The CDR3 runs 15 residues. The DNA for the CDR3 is TGTGCCAGCAGCTCTACTCTAGGGAACCAAGAGACCCAGTACTTC. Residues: CASSSTLGNQETQYF.

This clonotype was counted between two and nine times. Here the CDR3 reads CASSYLTAQPVLYGYTF. The DNA of the CDR3 is TGTGCCAGCAGTTACCTGACAGCTCAGCCGGTCCTCTATGGCTACACCTTC. This chain joins TRBV6-2 or TRBV6-3 and TRBJ1-2; a possible D gene is TRBD1 (5 bases). Deletions cut 2 bases from V and 4 bases from J, with 20 bases between. The CDR3 totals 17 residues. Germline assignment: CDR1 MNHEY and CDR2 SVGEGT.

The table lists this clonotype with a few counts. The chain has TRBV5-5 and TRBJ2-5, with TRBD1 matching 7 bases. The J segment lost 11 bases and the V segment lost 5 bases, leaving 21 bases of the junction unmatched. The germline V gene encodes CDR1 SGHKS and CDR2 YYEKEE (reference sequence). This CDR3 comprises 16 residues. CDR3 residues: CASSLQTGDFYNEQYF. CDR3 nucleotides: TGTGCCAGCAGTTTACAAACAGGGGATTTCTACAATGAGCAGTACTTC.

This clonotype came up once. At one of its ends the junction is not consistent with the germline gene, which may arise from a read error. CDR3 in DNA: TGTGCCCGCAGCCTTCACCCCCGGGACGCGCCTTCCAGGGAGCAGTTCTTC. It encodes CARSLHPRDAPSREQFF. V usage is TRBV14 and J usage is TRBJ2-1; tentatively, D is TRBD1 or TRBD2 (5 bases each). CDR1 and CDR2 (germline): SGHDN, FVKESK. This CDR3 spans 17 amino acids.

The CDR3 DNA is TGTGCCTGGAGTGGGAAGGGATACGGAGAGACCCAGTACTTC. It is translated as CAWSGKGYGETQYF. The rearrangement uses TRBV30 and TRBJ2-5; D is undetermined. Trimming took off 1 base at V and 4 bases at J, with 13 bases between the two ends. Germline CDR1 is GTSNPN and CDR2 is SVGIG (reference sequence). The length of the CDR3 is 14 residues.

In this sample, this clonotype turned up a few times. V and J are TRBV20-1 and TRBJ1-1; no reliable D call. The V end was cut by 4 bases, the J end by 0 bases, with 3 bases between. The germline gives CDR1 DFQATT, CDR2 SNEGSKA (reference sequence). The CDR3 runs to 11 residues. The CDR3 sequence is CSAIVNTEAFF. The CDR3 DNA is TGCAGTGCTATCGTGAACACTGAAGCTTTCTTT.

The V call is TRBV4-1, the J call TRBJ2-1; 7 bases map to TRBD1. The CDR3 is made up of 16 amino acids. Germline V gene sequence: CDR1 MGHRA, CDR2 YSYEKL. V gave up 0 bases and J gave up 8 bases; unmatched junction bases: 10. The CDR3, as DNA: TGCGCCAGCAGCCAAGATTTTAGGGGGCGTTTCGATGAGCAGTTCTTC. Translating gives CASSQDFRGRFDEQFF.

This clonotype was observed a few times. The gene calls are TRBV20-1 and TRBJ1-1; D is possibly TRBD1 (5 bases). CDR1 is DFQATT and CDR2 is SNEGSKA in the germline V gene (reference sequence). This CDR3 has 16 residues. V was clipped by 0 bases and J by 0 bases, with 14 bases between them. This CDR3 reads CSARDRRGRMNTEAFF. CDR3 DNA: TGCAGTGCTAGAGATCGGAGGGGCCGAATGAACACTGAAGCTTTCTTT.

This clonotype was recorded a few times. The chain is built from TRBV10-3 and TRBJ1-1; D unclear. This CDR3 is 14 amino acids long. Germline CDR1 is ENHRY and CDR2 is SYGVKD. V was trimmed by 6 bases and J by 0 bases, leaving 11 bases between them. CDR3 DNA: TGTGCCATCAGGACACAGAACATGAACACTGAAGCTTTCTTT. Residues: CAIRTQNMNTEAFF.

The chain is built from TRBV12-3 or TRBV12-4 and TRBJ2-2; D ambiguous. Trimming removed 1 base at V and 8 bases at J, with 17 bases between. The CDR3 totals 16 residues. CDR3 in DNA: TGTGCCAGCAGTTTAGGGCCCCTTCTTATGCTAGGGGAGCTGTTTTTT. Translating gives CASSLGPLLMLGELFF.

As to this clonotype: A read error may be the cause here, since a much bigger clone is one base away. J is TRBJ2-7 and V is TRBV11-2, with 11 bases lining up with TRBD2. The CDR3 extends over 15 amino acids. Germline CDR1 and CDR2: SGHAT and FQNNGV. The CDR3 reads CASSMTSGDSYAQYF. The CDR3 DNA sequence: TGTGCCAGCAGCATGACTAGCGGGGACTCCTACGCGCAGTACTTC.